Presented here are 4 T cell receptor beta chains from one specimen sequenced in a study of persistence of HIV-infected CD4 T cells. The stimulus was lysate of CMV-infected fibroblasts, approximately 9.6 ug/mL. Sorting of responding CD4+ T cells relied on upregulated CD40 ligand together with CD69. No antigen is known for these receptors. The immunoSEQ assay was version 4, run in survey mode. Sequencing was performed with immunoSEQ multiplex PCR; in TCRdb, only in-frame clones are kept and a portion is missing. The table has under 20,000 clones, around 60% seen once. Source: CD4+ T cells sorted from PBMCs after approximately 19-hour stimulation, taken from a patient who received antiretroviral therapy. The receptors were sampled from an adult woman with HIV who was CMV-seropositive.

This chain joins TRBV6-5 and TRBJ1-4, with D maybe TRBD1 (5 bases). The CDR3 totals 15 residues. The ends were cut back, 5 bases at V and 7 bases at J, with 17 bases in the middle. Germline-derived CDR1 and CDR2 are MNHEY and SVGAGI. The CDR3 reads CASSQRRGSGEKLFF. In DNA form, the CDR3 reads TGTGCCAGCAGTCAAAGGAGGGGTTCGGGTGAAAAACTGTTTTTT.

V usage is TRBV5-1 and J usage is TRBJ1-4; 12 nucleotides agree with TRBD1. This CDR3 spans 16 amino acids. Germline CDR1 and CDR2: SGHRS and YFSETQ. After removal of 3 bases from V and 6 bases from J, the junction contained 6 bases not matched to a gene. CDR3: CASSSGDRGLYEKLFF. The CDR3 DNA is TGCGCCAGCAGCTCGGGGGACAGGGGGCTATATGAAAAACTGTTTTTT.

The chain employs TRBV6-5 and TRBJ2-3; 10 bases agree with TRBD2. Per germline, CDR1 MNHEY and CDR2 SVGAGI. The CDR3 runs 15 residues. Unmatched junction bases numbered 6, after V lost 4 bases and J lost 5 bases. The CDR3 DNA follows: TGTGCCAGCAGTTCCCTAGCGGGGGCCAGAGATACGCAGTATTTT. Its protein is CASSSLAGARDTQYF.

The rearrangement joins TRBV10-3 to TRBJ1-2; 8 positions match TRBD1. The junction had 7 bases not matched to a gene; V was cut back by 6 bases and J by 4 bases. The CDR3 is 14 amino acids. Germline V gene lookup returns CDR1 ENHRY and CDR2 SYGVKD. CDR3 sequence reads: CAIRAGGEVYGYTF. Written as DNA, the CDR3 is TGTGCCATCAGGGCAGGGGGCGAGGTCTATGGCTACACCTTC.